Each of the 27 T cell receptor beta chains below was sequenced from the same sample in a study of blood T cells in healthy people across ages. Alongside a J-beta primer mix, a sample-barcoded 5' primer served in a second PCR lasting about 6 to 11 cycles. MiXCR, applied by TCRdb to the 5' RACE reads, yields one record per CDR3 protein. The sample includes hundreds of thousands of distinct CDR3 sequences, more than 25% of them seen just once. Sequencing was performed on blood. These receptors all come from a woman older than 75 in good health.

In its sample, this clonotype was seen many times. The chain uses TRBV18 and TRBJ2-3; 9 bases agree with TRBD1. Germline V gene data show CDR1 as KGHSH and CDR2 as LQKENI. The CDR3 is 13 residues long. The V segment lost 9 bases and the J segment 6 bases; nucleotides outside the gene matches: 7. The CDR3 region is CASRGTGMDTQYF. CDR3 in DNA: TGTGCCAGTCGAGGGACAGGGATGGATACGCAGTATTTT.

The V and J genes are TRBV6-5 and TRBJ1-5; D call uncertain. CDR1 and CDR2 from the germline V gene are MNHEY and SVGAGI. This CDR3 is 14 amino acids long. The V end lost 0 bases, the J end lost 6 bases, and 9 bases lay between the germline ends. The CDR3 is CASSYSDHTQPQHF. CDR3 sequence (DNA): TGTGCCAGCAGTTACTCCGACCACACTCAGCCCCAGCATTTT.

This clonotype was recorded at least ten times. The chain carries TRBV6-2 or TRBV6-3 and TRBJ2-1; 8 nucleotides match TRBD1. CDR1 is MNHEY and CDR2 is SVGEGT in the germline V gene. The CDR3 consists of 15 residues. Unmatched junction bases numbered 5, after V lost 1 base and J lost 6 bases. Written as DNA, the CDR3 is TGTGCCAGCAGTTACTATGGGACAGGAGGCAATGAGCAGTTCTTC. As protein: CASSYYGTGGNEQFF.

V is TRBV20-1 and J is TRBJ1-4; D not resolved. Trimming cost V 2 bases and J 7 bases, with 11 bases left between them. Germline V gives CDR1 DFQATT, CDR2 SNEGSKA (reference sequence). This CDR3 has 13 amino acids. The CDR3 region has the DNA TGCAGTGCTAGATCAGCGGACGGTGAAAAACTGTTTTTT. Amino acids: CSARSADGEKLFF.

The sample holds many counts of this clonotype. This chain connects TRBV5-1 to TRBJ2-3; 9 bases agree with TRBD1. The CDR3 is made up of 14 amino acids. Germline V gives CDR1 SGHRS, CDR2 YFSETQ. The J segment lost 3 bases and the V segment lost 4 bases, leaving 3 bases of the junction unmatched. CDR3 nucleotides: TGCGCCAGCAGCCCGGACAGGGGAACAGATACGCAGTATTTT. This gives the protein CASSPDRGTDTQYF.

V is TRBV20-1 and J is TRBJ2-7; D is perhaps TRBD1 (6 bases). The CDR3 is 13 residues long. Trimming cost V 4 bases and J 1 base, with 11 bases left between them. Germline lookup yields CDR1 DFQATT and CDR2 SNEGSKA (reference sequence). The chain's CDR3 is CSATTGSSYEQYF. The CDR3 DNA reads as TGCAGTGCTACCACAGGGTCATCCTACGAGCAGTACTTC.

This chain uses TRBV12-3 or TRBV12-4 with TRBJ1-1; maybe TRBD1 (5 bases). The length of the CDR3 is 15 residues. V gave up 3 bases and J gave up 4 bases, with 15 bases separating them. For the CDR3, the DNA is TGTGCCAGCAGTTTGTCGGGCAGGGAGGCCACTGAAGCTTTCTTT. It translates to CASSLSGREATEAFF.

This clonotype was found a few times. The chain is built from TRBV6-2 or TRBV6-3 and TRBJ2-7, with 9 bases matching TRBD2. The CDR3 sequence is 14 residues long. V shed 6 bases, J shed 7 bases, and the junction held 10 bases outside the gene matches. Germline CDR1 is MNHEY and CDR2 is SVGEGT. DNA for the CDR3: TGTGCCAGCAGCTCCGGGACTAGCCTCAATGAGCAGTACTTC. Its protein product is CASSSGTSLNEQYF.

The V call is TRBV7-3, the J call TRBJ2-3, with 8 bases aligning to TRBD1. The CDR3 length is 17 residues. From germline, CDR1 is SGHTA and CDR2 FQGTGA. Germline trimming cut 5 bases from V and 2 bases from J; bases unmatched to any gene: 12. In DNA form, the CDR3 reads TGTGCCAGCAGCCCGTCCGGGACAGGTGATTTCACAGATACGCAGTATTTT. It specifies CASSPSGTGDFTDTQYF.

This clonotype was detected many times. The chain recombines TRBV7-6 with TRBJ1-5, with 10 bases matching TRBD1. From germline, CDR1 is SGHVS and CDR2 FNYEAQ. Germline trimming cut 5 bases from V and 7 bases from J; bases unmatched to any gene: 14. CDR3 length: 17 residues. The CDR3 nucleotides are TGTGCCAGCAGCACCTACTTAGCTGGGACAGGGGACCAGCCCCAGCATTTT. This sequence encodes CASSTYLAGTGDQPQHF.

This clonotype was recorded at least ten times. The V and J genes are TRBV7-2 and TRBJ2-7; weak D call: TRBD1 (6 bases). V lost 5 bases, J lost 8 bases, and 13 bases lay in between. This CDR3 comprises 12 residues. Germline CDR1 and CDR2: SGHTA and FQGNSA. CDR3 sequence: CASSPQGFQQYF. CDR3 nucleotide sequence: TGTGCCAGCAGCCCACAGGGTTTTCAGCAGTACTTC.

This clonotype was found many times. CDR3 DNA: TGTGCCAGCAGCAGGGCGGCGATGAACACTGAAGCTTTCTTT. This encodes CASSRAAMNTEAFF. The V and J genes are TRBV9 and TRBJ1-1; D unresolved. The V gene's germline CDR1 is SGDLS and CDR2 YYNGEE. The V end lost 4 bases, the J end lost 0 bases, and 10 bases lay between the germline ends. This CDR3 is built from 14 residues.

This clonotype was seen only a few times. The chain links TRBV10-3 to TRBJ2-5; D is undetermined. The CDR3 spans 15 residues. The germline V gene encodes CDR1 ENHRY and CDR2 SYGVKD. V lost 0 bases to trimming and J lost 2 bases, with 10 bases between them. The DNA for the CDR3 is TGTGCCATCAGTGAGTCGGGGTGGGGTCAAGAGACCCAGTACTTC. Its protein product is CAISESGWGQETQYF.

As to this clonotype: One end of the junction does not line up with germline, which may come from a read error. The chain has TRBV5-1 and TRBJ2-3; 7 bases agree with TRBD1. This CDR3 comprises 14 residues. Germline V CDR1 and CDR2: SGHRS, YFSETQ. The CDR3 region is CASSPRTGADAQYF. CDR3 DNA sequence: TGCGCCAGCAGCCCTCGGACAGGCGCAGATGCGCAGTATTTT.

The table lists this clonotype with a few counts. It may be a read error: a sequence one base away is much more abundant. The rearrangement uses TRBV28 and TRBJ1-5; no firm D call. Trimming took 6 bases from V and 8 from J, leaving 20 bases between them. Per germline, CDR1 MDHEN and CDR2 SYDVKM. This CDR3 contains 15 residues. CDR3 in amino acids: CASSLGPGGREPQHF. CDR3 in DNA: TGTGCCAGCAGCTTGGGCCCGGGAGGCCGCGAGCCCCAGCATTTT.

This chain uses TRBV24-1 with TRBJ2-5; D remains ambiguous. There are 15 residues in the CDR3. The germline CDR1 and CDR2 sequences are KGHDR and SFDVKD. V lost 2 bases and J lost 4, with 13 bases in between. This CDR3 reads CATSDSRQAVETQYF. The CDR3 DNA sequence: TGTGCCACCAGTGATTCTCGGCAGGCCGTAGAGACCCAGTACTTC.

As concerns this clonotype: A read error may account for a junction end that differs from germline. This chain connects TRBV5-5 to TRBJ2-1; TRBD1 agrees at 8 bases. Germline V gene sequence: CDR1 SGHKS, CDR2 YYEKEE (reference sequence). This CDR3 spans 13 amino acids. The CDR3 sequence is CAISLDRVDEQFF. CDR3 in DNA: TGTGCCATCAGCTTGGACAGGGTTGATGAGCAGTTCTTC.

The chain couples TRBV2 to TRBJ1-5, with D unclear. V was pared by 2 bases and J by 3 bases, with 11 bases between. Germline V gives CDR1 SNHLY, CDR2 FYNNEI. This CDR3 comprises 15 residues. The CDR3 here is CASSESGVNNQPQHF. DNA for the CDR3: TGTGCCAGCAGTGAATCGGGTGTAAACAATCAGCCCCAGCATTTT.

In this sample, this clonotype turned up a few times. The chain carries TRBV6-6 and TRBJ1-2, with D uncertain. With 0 bases removed from V and 5 bases from J, the gap between germline ends came to 13 bases. Germline V gives CDR1 MNHNY, CDR2 SVGAGI (reference sequence). The length of the CDR3 is 15 residues. In DNA, the CDR3 is TGTGCCAGCAGTTACTCGAGGGATCCGAATTATGGCTACACCTTC. It specifies CASSYSRDPNYGYTF.

Of note for this clonotype: This may stem from a read error, because a much larger clone lies one nucleotide away. The chain recombines TRBV2 with TRBJ2-4, with D tentatively TRBD1 (5 bases). Judging by the DNA end, TRBJ2-5 fits better; the J call may be wrong. Per germline, CDR1 SNHLY and CDR2 FYNNEI. This CDR3 has 13 residues. CDR3 sequence (DNA): TGTGCCGGCAGTGACGACAGAAGAGAGACCCAGTACTTC. Translating it yields CAGSDDRRETQYF.

The chain recombines TRBV29-1 with TRBJ2-3, with 7 bases fitting TRBD2. Germline CDR1 and CDR2: SQVTM and ANQGSEA. The CDR3 contains 15 residues. V lost 4 bases, J lost 2 bases, and 9 bases stayed unmatched. The CDR3 region is CSVGEGRPATDTQYF. The CDR3 DNA reads TGCAGCGTTGGGGAGGGGCGTCCCGCCACAGATACGCAGTATTTT.

Many counts were recorded for this clonotype. A much larger clone lies one base from this, so it may be a read error. V and J are TRBV7-2 and TRBJ2-5; no firm D call. The J call may be incorrect, as the DNA end agrees better with TRBJ2-7. The V gene's germline CDR1 is SGHTA and CDR2 FQGNSA. This CDR3 contains 11 residues. For the CDR3, the DNA is TGTGCCAGCAGCTTGGATCTCGAGCAGTACTTC. Amino acid sequence: CASSLDLEQYF.

This clonotype has ten or more counts. The CDR3 DNA sequence: TGTGCCAGCAGCTCTAACCACCAGCGGAATACGCAGTATTTT. This sequence encodes CASSSNHQRNTQYF. The gene calls are TRBV7-2 and TRBJ2-3, with D perhaps matching TRBD2 (5 bases). V was shortened by 4 bases and J by 7 bases, with 15 bases between the two germline ends. This CDR3 contains 14 residues. CDR1 and CDR2 (germline): SGHTA, FQGNSA.

The V call is TRBV7-9, the J call TRBJ1-2, with 10 positions matching TRBD1. The CDR3 contains 17 residues. J lost 7 bases, V lost 7 bases, and 18 bases had no gene match. From germline, CDR1 is SEHNR and CDR2 FQNEAQ (reference sequence). CDR3 nucleotide sequence: TGTGCCAGCAAGAGCCGGGACAGGGGACCGCGCGGAGGTGGCTACACCTTC. Amino acid sequence: CASKSRDRGPRGGGYTF.

CDR3 amino acids: CASSPGVQRSSETQYF. The CDR3 DNA sequence: TGTGCCAGCTCACCAGGGGTGCAGCGAAGCTCGGAGACCCAGTACTTC. The chain joins TRBV18 to TRBJ2-5; no clear D gene. The ends were cut back, 2 bases at V and 5 bases at J, with 18 bases in the middle. This CDR3 region has 16 residues. The germline V gene encodes CDR1 KGHSH and CDR2 LQKENI.

Turning to this clonotype: A much larger clonotype is one base distant, so this may be a read error. The J gene is TRBJ2-5, the V gene TRBV7-6; possible D gene TRBD2, 5 bases. Germline CDR1 and CDR2: SGHVS and FNYEAQ. Trimming shortened V by 5 bases and J by 2 bases, and 18 bases separated the two germline ends. The CDR3 has 16 amino acids. The CDR3: CASSPGAPAVQETQYF. CDR3 nucleotide sequence: TGTGCCAGCAGCCCCGGAGCACCAGCGGTACAAGAGACCCAGTACTTC. The entire variable domain, with the rest obtained from reference TRBV7-6 and TRBJ2-5, is as follows: GAGVSQSPRYKVTKRGQDVALRCDPISGHVSLYWYRQALGQGPEFLTYFNYEAQQDKSGLPNDRFSAERPEGSISTLTIQRTEQRDSAMYRCASSPGAPAVQETQYFGPGTRLLVL.

This clonotype occurred a few times. The rearrangement joins TRBV3-1 to TRBJ2-1, with TRBD1 matching 7 bases. This CDR3 spans 14 amino acids. The germline V gene has CDR1 LGHDT and CDR2 YNNKEL (reference sequence). The V gene end was trimmed by 3 bases and the J gene end by 13 bases; junction bases not matched to a gene: 12. As DNA, the CDR3 is TGTGCCAGCAGCCATTTGACAGGGCCTGGGGAACAGTTCTTC. Its translation: CASSHLTGPGEQFF.